The 27 T cell receptor beta chains listed next were all sequenced from one sample in a study of blood T cell repertoires in COVID-19. Generated by immunoSEQ multiplex PCR, the TCRdb table keeps only in-frame clones and is missing some. Of around 390,000 clones listed, around nine tenths were seen once; the top ten hold 10%. Sequencing was carried out using PBMCs or T cells enriched from blood (not recorded which). Receptors were obtained from a woman in her forties or fifties who had recovered from COVID-19.

This clone turned up a few times. The CDR3 sequence: CASSQGEQGHGYTF. The CDR3 DNA follows: TGTGCCAGCTCACAAGGGGAACAGGGCCATGGCTACACCTTC. The V gene is TRBV18, the J gene TRBJ1-2, with D possibly matching TRBD1 (6 bases). V gave up 4 bases and J gave up 6 bases, with 15 bases separating them. Germline CDR1 reads KGHSH; CDR2 reads LQKENI. The CDR3 is made up of 14 amino acids.

V is TRBV7-3 and J is TRBJ1-1; 10 positions match TRBD1. The CDR3 runs to 13 residues. CDR1 is SGHTA and CDR2 is FQGTGA in the germline V gene. Trimming removed 5 bases from V and 9 bases from J; junction bases left unmatched: 6. The CDR3 DNA sequence: TGTGCCAGCAGCACCGGACAGGGGGGCAAAGCTTTCTTT. This gives the protein CASSTGQGGKAFF.

V is TRBV2 and J is TRBJ1-4, with 7 bases that match TRBD1. Germline V gives CDR1 SNHLY, CDR2 FYNNEI. The CDR3 totals 14 residues. With 7 bases clipped from V and 8 bases from J, the junction kept 10 bases outside the gene matches. In nucleotides, the CDR3 is TGTGCCAGCATGCTACAGGGGTTCCGGGAAAAACTGTTTTTT. This codes for CASMLQGFREKLFF.

The rearrangement joins TRBV2 to TRBJ1-1; 9 bases agree with TRBD1. Trimming took 7 bases from V and 5 from J; bases not matched to a gene: 5. The germline V gene encodes CDR1 SNHLY and CDR2 FYNNEI. This CDR3 has 13 amino acids. The CDR3, as DNA: TGTGCCAGCATGGGACAGGGAGTGACTGAAGCTTTCTTT. Protein product: CASMGQGVTEAFF.

The V and J genes are TRBV6-2 or TRBV6-3 and TRBJ2-2; the match to TRBD2 covers 8 bases. This CDR3 contains 17 residues. V shed 6 bases, J shed 2 bases, and the junction held 11 bases outside the gene matches. From germline, CDR1 is MNHEY and CDR2 SVGEGT. Here the CDR3 reads CASSPTSAGGNTGELFF. Written as DNA, the CDR3 is TGTGCCAGCAGCCCTACTTCCGCGGGGGGTAACACCGGGGAGCTGTTTTTT.

This chain connects TRBV30 to TRBJ1-2; 9 positions match TRBD1. The V segment lost 2 bases and the J segment 7 bases; nucleotides outside the gene matches: 11. The CDR3 runs to 15 residues. CDR1 and CDR2 from the germline V gene are GTSNPN and SVGIG (reference sequence). The CDR3 sequence: CAWSIPGTGIAGYTF. The CDR3 bases are TGTGCCTGGAGTATCCCCGGGACAGGGATTGCTGGCTACACCTTC.

This clone was found once. The chain has TRBV5-6 and TRBJ2-7; D possibly corresponds to TRBD2 (5 bases). Germline V gene lookup returns CDR1 SGHDT and CDR2 YYEEEE. V lost 4 bases and J 4 bases, leaving 15 bases between the germline ends. This CDR3 has 14 residues. The CDR3 DNA reads TGTGCCAGCAGCGTCGGCGGGCAGAAATACGAGCAGTACTTC. Translating it yields CASSVGGQKYEQYF.

This sequence joins TRBV11-2 and TRBJ2-7; the D gene is possibly TRBD2 (6 bases). Germline CDR1 SGHAT, CDR2 FQNNGV. This CDR3 is 13 amino acids long. With 1 base removed from V and 3 bases from J, the gap between germline ends came to 7 bases. DNA for the CDR3: TGTGCCAGCAGCTTAGGGGGAGGCTACGAGCAGTACTTC. Protein product: CASSLGGGYEQYF.

The chain carries TRBV6-2 or TRBV6-3 and TRBJ1-3; 7 nucleotides line up with TRBD1. This CDR3 spans 16 amino acids. Germline CDR1 MNHEY, CDR2 SVGEGT. The V and J ends lost 4 bases and 0 bases, in that order; junction bases with no gene match: 6. The CDR3 spells CASSFRTGRSGNTIYF. The DNA for the CDR3 is TGTGCCAGCAGTTTCCGGACAGGCCGCTCTGGAAACACCATATATTTT.

This chain joins TRBV13 and TRBJ2-6, with 7 bases matching TRBD1. Losses at the gene ends were 5 bases for V and 6 bases for J; bases not matched to a gene: 1. The CDR3 consists of 13 residues. Germline CDR1 reads PRHDT; CDR2 reads FYEKMQ (reference sequence). The CDR3 bases are TGTGCCAGCAGCGGGACAGTGGCCAACGTCCTGACTTTC. Amino acid sequence: CASSGTVANVLTF.

As regards this clone: The junction does not match germline at one end; this may be a read error. This chain joins TRBV11-2 and TRBJ2-3; D is possibly TRBD1 (5 bases). The CDR3 contains 14 residues. CDR1 is SGHAT and CDR2 is FQNNGV in the germline V gene. DNA of the CDR3: TGTGCCAGCAGCTTAGCAGGGTTCACAGATACGCAGTACTTT. Residues: CASSLAGFTDTQYF. Full variable domain (missing parts from reference TRBV11-2 and TRBJ2-3): EAGVAQSPRYKIIEKRQSVAFWCNPISGHATLYWYQQILGQGPKLLIQFQNNGVVDDSQLPKDRFSAERLKGVDSTLKIQPAKLEDSAVYLCASSLAGFTDTQYFGPGTRLTVL.

This chain joins TRBV15 and TRBJ1-5; tentatively, D is TRBD1 (5 bases). Germline V lookup: CDR1 LNHNV, CDR2 YYDKDF (reference sequence). The CDR3 is 13 residues long. The V end was cut by 5 bases, the J end by 7 bases, with 12 bases between. CDR3 sequence (DNA): TGTGCCACCAGCCGGGGGGGTTTCCAGCCCCAGCATTTT. It yields the protein CATSRGGFQPQHF.

The chain couples TRBV19 to TRBJ2-1; D is unresolved. The CDR3 is 13 residues long. V lost 5 bases to trimming and J lost 2 bases, with 7 bases between them. Per germline, CDR1 LNHDA and CDR2 SQIVND (reference sequence). The CDR3, as DNA: TGTGCCAGTAGTGCAGGAACCTACAATGAGCAGTTCTTC. Translation: CASSAGTYNEQFF.

The gene calls are TRBV16 and TRBJ1-1, with a possible D match to TRBD1 (5 bases). The CDR3 length is 15 residues. Trimming took 0 bases from V and 5 from J, leaving 13 bases between them. From germline, CDR1 is KGHSY and CDR2 FQNENV. As DNA, the CDR3 is TGTGCCAGCAGCCAATCCGGGGGAGGAATGACTGAAGCTTTCTTT. It translates to CASSQSGGGMTEAFF. Looking up the rest from reference TRBV16 and TRBJ1-1 gives the full variable domain: GEEVAQTPKHLVRGEGQKAKLYCAPIKGHSYVFWYQQVLKNEFKFLISFQNENVFDETGMPKERFSAKCLPNSPCSLEIQATKLEDSAVYFCASSQSGGGMTEAFFGQGTRLTVV.

The CDR3 here is CASSEVGGYTF. In nucleotides, the CDR3 is TGTGCCAGCAGTGAGGTCGGTGGCTACACCTTC. This chain links TRBV25-1 with TRBJ1-2, with unresolved D. The CDR3 consists of 11 residues. V shed 3 bases and J shed 7 bases, with 6 bases lying between them. In germline, CDR1 is MGHDK, CDR2 SYGVNS.

The chain recombines TRBV24-1 with TRBJ2-3; D perhaps matches TRBD1 (6 bases). V lost 5 bases and J lost 6, with 20 bases in between. The CDR3 runs to 16 residues. Germline CDR1 reads KGHDR; CDR2 reads SFDVKD. The CDR3: CATSVGGPGVRDTQYF. The CDR3 DNA reads TGTGCCACCAGTGTAGGCGGCCCAGGGGTCAGGGATACGCAGTATTTT.

The genes are TRBV7-9 and TRBJ2-3; a weak D match, TRBD2 (7 bases). The germline V gene has CDR1 SEHNR and CDR2 FQNEAQ (reference sequence). Trimming took 3 bases from V and 0 from J, leaving 16 bases between them. The CDR3 loop spans 17 amino acids. CDR3 nucleotide sequence: TGTGCCAGCAGCTTGGCGGGGGCGGAACCTAGCACAGATACGCAGTATTTT. Translating it yields CASSLAGAEPSTDTQYF.

V and J are TRBV28 and TRBJ2-1, with D possibly matching TRBD2 (6 bases). This CDR3 contains 14 residues. Trimming took 8 bases from V and 4 from J, leaving 15 bases between them. Germline CDR1 reads MDHEN; CDR2 reads SYDVKM. The CDR3 protein is CASLAPGVYNEQFF. Here the CDR3 DNA reads TGTGCCAGCCTGGCCCCGGGGGTATACAATGAGCAGTTCTTC.

This CDR3 reads CARRGGQGNTGELFF. CDR3 in DNA: TGTGCCAGACGAGGGGGACAGGGGAACACCGGGGAGCTGTTTTTT. V and J are TRBV7-9 and TRBJ2-2, with 9 positions matching TRBD1. Germline lookup yields CDR1 SEHNR and CDR2 FQNEAQ (reference sequence). There are 15 residues in the CDR3. The ends lost 9 bases at V and 1 base at J; junction bases unmatched: 6.

The genes are TRBV28 and TRBJ1-2, with TRBD1 as a possible D gene (5 bases). Germline assignment: CDR1 MDHEN and CDR2 SYDVKM. Trimming removed 2 bases from V and 8 bases from J, with 15 bases in between. This CDR3 is 14 amino acids long. CDR3 protein: CASSLIAGVEGYTF. CDR3 DNA: TGTGCCAGCAGTTTAATCGCGGGGGTGGAAGGCTACACCTTC.

The chain has TRBV5-1 and TRBJ2-7; 9 bases align to TRBD2. The CDR3 has 14 amino acids. Germline assignment: CDR1 SGHRS and CDR2 YFSETQ. The V gene end was trimmed by 4 bases and the J gene end by 1 base; junction bases not matched to a gene: 3. CDR3 DNA sequence: TGCGCCAGCAGCGGAGCGGGGGGATCCTACGAGCAGTACTTC. Its protein product is CASSGAGGSYEQYF.

The chain employs TRBV10-3 and TRBJ2-2, with D perhaps TRBD2 (5 bases). This CDR3 is built from 16 residues. Germline V gene sequence: CDR1 ENHRY, CDR2 SYGVKD. V gave up 2 bases and J gave up 7 bases, with 17 bases separating them. CDR3 region: CAISEMEDSVVGELFF. CDR3 nucleotides: TGTGCCATCAGTGAGATGGAGGATAGTGTTGTCGGGGAGCTGTTTTTT.

V is TRBV7-2 and J is TRBJ2-1; D possibly corresponds to TRBD2 (6 bases). With 3 bases removed from V and 4 bases from J, the gap between germline ends came to 10 bases. Germline assignment: CDR1 SGHTA and CDR2 FQGNSA. The CDR3 runs 14 residues. Here the CDR3 DNA reads TGTGCCAGCAGCTTCGGTAGCGGTTACAATGAGCAGTTCTTC. Amino acids: CASSFGSGYNEQFF.

This rearrangement joins TRBV27 to TRBJ2-3; 9 bases line up with TRBD2. The length of the CDR3 is 16 residues. Trimming at V came to 5 bases and at J to 0 bases, leaving 6 bases not matched to a gene. Per germline, CDR1 MNHEY and CDR2 SMNVEV (reference sequence). The CDR3 DNA reads TGTGCCAGCAGTCAAGCGGGGGGCCCTAGCACAGATACGCAGTATTTT. Amino acids: CASSQAGGPSTDTQYF.

The genes are TRBV30 and TRBJ2-7; 9 bases agree with TRBD1. This CDR3 has 14 residues. V was clipped by 3 bases and J by 4 bases; unmatched bases: 7. Germline CDR1 reads GTSNPN; CDR2 reads SVGIG (reference sequence). The CDR3 bases are TGTGCCTGGAGCCCCGGGACAGGGATATACGAGCAGTACTTC. Translating it yields CAWSPGTGIYEQYF.

The V and J genes are TRBV5-1 and TRBJ1-5, with D possibly matching TRBD1 (6 bases). V lost 2 bases to trimming and J lost 2 bases, with 11 bases between them. From germline, CDR1 is SGHRS and CDR2 YFSETQ. The CDR3 runs 15 residues. CDR3 nucleotide sequence: TGCGCCAGCAGCTTAACATCAGGGGGCAATCAGCCCCAGCATTTT. Translated: CASSLTSGGNQPQHF.

Notes on this clone: Mismatch with germline at one junction end may stem from a read error. CDR3 in amino acids: CASSLGAEETQYF. Here the CDR3 DNA reads TGTGCTAGCAGCTTAGGAGCGGAAGAGACCCAGTACTTC. The chain combines TRBV7-7 with TRBJ2-5; TRBD2 might be the D (5 bases). This CDR3 has 13 amino acids. Germline V gene data show CDR1 as SSHAT and CDR2 as FNYEAQ (reference sequence).